The T cell receptor beta chain described here comes from a study of T cell responses to AZD1222 COVID-19 vaccine. Germline V gene lookup returns CDR1 GTSNPN and CDR2 SVGIG (reference sequence). The CDR3 runs 16 residues. V dropped 8 bases and J dropped 3 bases, with 25 bases sitting between them. Some clones are missing from TCRdb's copy, which holds only in-frame ones; the method was immunoSEQ multiplex PCR. Of over 100,000 clones listed, roughly 84% are singletons. The receptor's source is an adult in good health. The genes are TRBV30 and TRBJ1-1; D unresolved. The sequenced sample was peripheral blood, obtained on day 0 of AZD1222 vaccination. Here the CDR3 reads CAHNPASGWGYTEAFF. In DNA, the CDR3 is TGTGCCCACAATCCCGCCTCGGGGTGGGGATACACTGAAGCTTTCTTT.